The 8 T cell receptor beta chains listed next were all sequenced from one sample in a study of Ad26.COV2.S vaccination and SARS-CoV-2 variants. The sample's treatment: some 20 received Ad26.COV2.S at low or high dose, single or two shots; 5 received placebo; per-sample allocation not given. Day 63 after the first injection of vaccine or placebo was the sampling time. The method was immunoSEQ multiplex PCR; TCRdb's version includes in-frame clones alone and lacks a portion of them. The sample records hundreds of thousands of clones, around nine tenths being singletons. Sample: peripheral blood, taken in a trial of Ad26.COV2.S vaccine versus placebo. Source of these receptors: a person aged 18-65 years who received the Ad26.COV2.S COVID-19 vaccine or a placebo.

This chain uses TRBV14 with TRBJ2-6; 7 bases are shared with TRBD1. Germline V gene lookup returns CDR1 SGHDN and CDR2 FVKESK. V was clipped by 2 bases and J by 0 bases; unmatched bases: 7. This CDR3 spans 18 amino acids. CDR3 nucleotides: TGTGCCAGCAGCCAATACAGGGGCGTCGCCTCTGGGGCCAACGTCCTGACTTTC. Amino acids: CASSQYRGVASGANVLTF.

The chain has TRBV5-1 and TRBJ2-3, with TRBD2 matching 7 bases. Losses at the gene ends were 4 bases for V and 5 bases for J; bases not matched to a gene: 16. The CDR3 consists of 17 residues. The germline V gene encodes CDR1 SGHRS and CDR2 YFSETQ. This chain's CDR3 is CASSAISGTKYGDTQYF. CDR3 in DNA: TGCGCCAGCAGCGCGATATCCGGGACTAAGTATGGAGATACGCAGTATTTT.

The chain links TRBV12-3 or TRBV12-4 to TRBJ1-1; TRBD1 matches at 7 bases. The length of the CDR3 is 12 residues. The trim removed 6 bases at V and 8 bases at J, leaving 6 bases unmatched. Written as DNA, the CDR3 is TGTGCCAGCAGCGTAACAGGGGACGAAGCTTTCTTT. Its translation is CASSVTGDEAFF.

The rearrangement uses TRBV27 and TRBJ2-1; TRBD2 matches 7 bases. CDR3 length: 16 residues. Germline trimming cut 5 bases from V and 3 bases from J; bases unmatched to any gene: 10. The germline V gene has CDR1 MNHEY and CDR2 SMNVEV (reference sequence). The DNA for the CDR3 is TGTGCCAGCAGTCCAAGGCTAGCGGAGATCTACAATGAGCAGTTCTTC. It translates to CASSPRLAEIYNEQFF.

CDR3 protein: CASSWGDRTSGANVLTF. In nucleotides, the CDR3 is TGTGCCAGCAGCTGGGGAGACAGGACCTCTGGGGCCAACGTCCTGACTTTC. The chain uses TRBV5-6 and TRBJ2-6, with a tentative D call TRBD1 (6 bases). CDR1 and CDR2 from the germline V gene are SGHDT and YYEEEE. The CDR3 is made up of 17 amino acids. The V end lost 3 bases, the J end lost 0 bases, and 13 bases lay between the germline ends.

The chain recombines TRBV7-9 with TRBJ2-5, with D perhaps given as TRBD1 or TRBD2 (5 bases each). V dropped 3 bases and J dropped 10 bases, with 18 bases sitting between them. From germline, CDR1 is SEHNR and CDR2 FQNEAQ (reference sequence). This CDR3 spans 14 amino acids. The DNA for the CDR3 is TGTGCCAGCAGCTTCAGGGAAGGCCCAGGGAGCCAGTACTTC. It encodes CASSFREGPGSQYF.

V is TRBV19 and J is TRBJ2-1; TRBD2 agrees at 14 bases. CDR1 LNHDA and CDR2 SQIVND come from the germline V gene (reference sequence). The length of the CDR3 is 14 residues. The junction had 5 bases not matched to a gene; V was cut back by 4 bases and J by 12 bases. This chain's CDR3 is CASSTGTSGGLQFF. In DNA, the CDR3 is TGTGCCAGTAGTACCGGGACTAGCGGGGGCCTGCAGTTCTTC.

The DNA of the CDR3 is TGTGCCAGCAGCCAAGATTGGAGCGGGGGGTTTTACAATGAGCAGTTCTTC. Its translation is CASSQDWSGGFYNEQFF. The V and J genes are TRBV3-1 (or the pseudogene TRBV3-2) and TRBJ2-1; TRBD2 matches at 9 bases. Germline CDR1 is LGHDT and CDR2 is YNNKEL (reference sequence). After removal of 0 bases from V and 4 bases from J, the junction contained 7 bases not matched to a gene. The CDR3 has 17 residues.